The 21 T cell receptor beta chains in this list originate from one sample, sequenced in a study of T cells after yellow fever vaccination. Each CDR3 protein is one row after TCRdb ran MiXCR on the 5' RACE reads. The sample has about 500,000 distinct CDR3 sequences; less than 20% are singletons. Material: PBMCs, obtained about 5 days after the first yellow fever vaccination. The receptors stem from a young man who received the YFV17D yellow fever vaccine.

In nucleotides, the CDR3 is TGTGCCAGCAGCCAAAGAGCTAACTATGGCTACACCTTC. Translated: CASSQRANYGYTF. V is TRBV7-2 and J is TRBJ1-2; D gene ambiguous. With 5 bases removed from V and 0 bases from J, the gap between germline ends came to 7 bases. CDR1 SGHTA and CDR2 FQGNSA come from the germline V gene. The CDR3 sequence is 13 residues long. Together with reference TRBV7-2 and TRBJ1-2, the CDR3 gives the full variable domain: GAGVSQSPSNKVTEKGKDVELRCDPISGHTALYWYRQSLGQGLEFLIYFQGNSAPDKSGLPSDRFSAERTGGSVSTLTIQRTQQEDSAVYLCASSQRANYGYTFGSGTRLTVV.

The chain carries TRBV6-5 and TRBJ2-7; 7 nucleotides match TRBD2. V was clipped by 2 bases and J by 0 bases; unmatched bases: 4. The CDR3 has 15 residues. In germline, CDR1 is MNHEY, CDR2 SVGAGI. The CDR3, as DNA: TGTGCCAGCAGTTACGGGGGGGGAGACTCCTACGAGCAGTACTTC. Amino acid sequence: CASSYGGGDSYEQYF.

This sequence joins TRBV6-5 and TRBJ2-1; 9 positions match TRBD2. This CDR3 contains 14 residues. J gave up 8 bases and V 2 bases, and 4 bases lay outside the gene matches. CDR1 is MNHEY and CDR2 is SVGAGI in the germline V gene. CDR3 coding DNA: TGTGCCAGCAGTTACGCAGCGGGGGGTTATGAGCAGTTCTTC. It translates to CASSYAAGGYEQFF.

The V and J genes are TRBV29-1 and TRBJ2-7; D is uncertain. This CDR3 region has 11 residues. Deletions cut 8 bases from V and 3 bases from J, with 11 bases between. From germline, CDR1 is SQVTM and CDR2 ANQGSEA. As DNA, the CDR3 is TGCAGCCCCGGACGGAGCTACGAGCAGTACTTC. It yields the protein CSPGRSYEQYF.

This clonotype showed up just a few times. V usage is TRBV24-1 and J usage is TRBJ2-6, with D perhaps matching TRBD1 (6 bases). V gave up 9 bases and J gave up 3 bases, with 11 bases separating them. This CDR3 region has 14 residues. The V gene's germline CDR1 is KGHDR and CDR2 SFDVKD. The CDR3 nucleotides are TGTGCCACCTCAACAGGGTATGGGGCCAACGTCCTGACTTTC. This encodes CATSTGYGANVLTF.

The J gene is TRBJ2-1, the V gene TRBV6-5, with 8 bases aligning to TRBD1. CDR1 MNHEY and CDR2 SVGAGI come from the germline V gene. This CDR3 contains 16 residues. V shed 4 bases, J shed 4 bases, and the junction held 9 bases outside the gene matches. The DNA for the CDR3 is TGTGCCAGCAGTTTCGGGACAGGCCGGTTATACAATGAGCAGTTCTTC. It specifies CASSFGTGRLYNEQFF.

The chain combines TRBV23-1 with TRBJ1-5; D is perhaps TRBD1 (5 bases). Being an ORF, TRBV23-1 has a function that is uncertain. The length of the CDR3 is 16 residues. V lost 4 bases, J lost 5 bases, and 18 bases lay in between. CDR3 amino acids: CASSPRAGGIDQPQHF. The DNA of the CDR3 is TGCGCCAGCAGTCCCCGAGCCGGGGGGATCGATCAGCCCCAGCATTTT.

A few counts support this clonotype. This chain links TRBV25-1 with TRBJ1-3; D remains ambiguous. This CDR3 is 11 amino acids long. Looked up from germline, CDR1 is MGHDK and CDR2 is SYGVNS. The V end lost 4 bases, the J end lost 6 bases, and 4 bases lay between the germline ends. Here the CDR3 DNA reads TGTGCCAGCAGTGTAAAAAACACCATATATTTT. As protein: CASSVKNTIYF.

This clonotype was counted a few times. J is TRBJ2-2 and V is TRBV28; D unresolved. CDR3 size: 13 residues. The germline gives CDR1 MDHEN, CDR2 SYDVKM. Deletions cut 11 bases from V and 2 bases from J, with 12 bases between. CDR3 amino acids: CASRRANTGELFF. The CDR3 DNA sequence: TGTGCCTCACGGAGAGCTAACACCGGGGAGCTGTTTTTT.

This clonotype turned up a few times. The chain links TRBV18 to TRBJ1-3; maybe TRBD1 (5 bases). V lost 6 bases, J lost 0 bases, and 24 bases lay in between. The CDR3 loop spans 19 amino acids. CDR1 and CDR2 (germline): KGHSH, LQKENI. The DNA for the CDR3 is TGTGCCAGCTCCTCCACGAGAACAGGAACACAAAGCTCTGGAAACACCATATATTTT. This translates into CASSSTRTGTQSSGNTIYF.

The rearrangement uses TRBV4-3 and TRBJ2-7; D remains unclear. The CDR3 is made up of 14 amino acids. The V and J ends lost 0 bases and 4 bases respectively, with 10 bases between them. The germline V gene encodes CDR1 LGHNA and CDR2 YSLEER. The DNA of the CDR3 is TGCGCCAGCAGCCAAGAGGTAGGGCATTACGAGCAGTACTTC. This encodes CASSQEVGHYEQYF.

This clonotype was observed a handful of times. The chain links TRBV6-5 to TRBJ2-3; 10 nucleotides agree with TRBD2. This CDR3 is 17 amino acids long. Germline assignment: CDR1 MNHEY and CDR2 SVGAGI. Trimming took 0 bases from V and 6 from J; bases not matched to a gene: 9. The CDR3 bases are TGTGCCAGCAGTTACTCGATAGCGGGGGGCACGGTGGATACGCAGTATTTT. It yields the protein CASSYSIAGGTVDTQYF.

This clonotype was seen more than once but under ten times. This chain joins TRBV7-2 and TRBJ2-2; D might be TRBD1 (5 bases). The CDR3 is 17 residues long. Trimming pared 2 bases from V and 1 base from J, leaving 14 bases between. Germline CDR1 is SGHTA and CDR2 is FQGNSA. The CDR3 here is CASSLTPDSRNTGELFF. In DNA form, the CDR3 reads TGTGCCAGCAGCTTAACCCCCGACAGCCGGAACACCGGGGAGCTGTTTTTT.

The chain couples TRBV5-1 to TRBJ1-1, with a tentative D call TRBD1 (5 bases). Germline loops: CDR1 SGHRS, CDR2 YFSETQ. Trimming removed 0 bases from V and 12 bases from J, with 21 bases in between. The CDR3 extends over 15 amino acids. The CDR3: CASSLGQLNLGLPFF. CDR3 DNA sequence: TGCGCCAGCAGCTTGGGACAGCTGAATCTTGGATTACCTTTCTTT.

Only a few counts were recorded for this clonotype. CDR3 bases: TGTGCCACCAGCTCCTACAGGGTGAACTCTGGAAACACCATATATTTT. Translation gives CATSSYRVNSGNTIYF. The chain is built from TRBV15 and TRBJ1-3; TRBD1 might be the D (6 bases). This CDR3 region has 16 residues. The V gene's germline CDR1 is LNHNV and CDR2 YYDKDF (reference sequence). Trimming shortened V by 5 bases and J by 0 bases, and 14 bases separated the two germline ends.

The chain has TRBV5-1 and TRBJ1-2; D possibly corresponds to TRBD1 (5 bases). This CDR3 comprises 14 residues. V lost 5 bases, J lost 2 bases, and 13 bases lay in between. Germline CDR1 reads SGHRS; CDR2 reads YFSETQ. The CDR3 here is CASSSPEGNYGYTF. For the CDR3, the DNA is TGCGCCAGCAGTTCCCCTGAGGGGAACTATGGCTACACCTTC.

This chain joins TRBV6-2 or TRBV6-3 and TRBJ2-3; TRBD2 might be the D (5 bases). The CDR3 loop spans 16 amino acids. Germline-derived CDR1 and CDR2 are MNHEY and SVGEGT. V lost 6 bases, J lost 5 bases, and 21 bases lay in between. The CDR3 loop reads CASSREGALNRDTQYF. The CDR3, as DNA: TGTGCCAGCAGCCGCGAGGGAGCCTTAAATCGAGATACGCAGTATTTT.

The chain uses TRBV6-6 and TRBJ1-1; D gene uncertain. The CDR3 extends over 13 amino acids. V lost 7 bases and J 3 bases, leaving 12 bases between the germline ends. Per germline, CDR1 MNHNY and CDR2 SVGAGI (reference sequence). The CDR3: CASMPTPYTEAFF. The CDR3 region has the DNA TGTGCCAGCATGCCCACCCCCTACACTGAAGCTTTCTTT.

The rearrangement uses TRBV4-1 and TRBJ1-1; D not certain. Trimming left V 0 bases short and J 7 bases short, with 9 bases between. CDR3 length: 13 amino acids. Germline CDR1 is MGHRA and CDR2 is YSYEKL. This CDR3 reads CASSQEYGDEAFF. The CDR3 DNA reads TGCGCCAGCAGCCAAGAATACGGAGATGAAGCTTTCTTT.

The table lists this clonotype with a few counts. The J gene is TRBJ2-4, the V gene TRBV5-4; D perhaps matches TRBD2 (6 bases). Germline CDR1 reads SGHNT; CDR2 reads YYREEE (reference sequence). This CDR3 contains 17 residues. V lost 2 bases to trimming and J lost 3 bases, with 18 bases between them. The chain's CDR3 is CASSFIYGGRGKNIQYF. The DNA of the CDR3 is TGTGCCAGCAGCTTCATTTATGGGGGGAGAGGCAAAAACATTCAGTACTTC.

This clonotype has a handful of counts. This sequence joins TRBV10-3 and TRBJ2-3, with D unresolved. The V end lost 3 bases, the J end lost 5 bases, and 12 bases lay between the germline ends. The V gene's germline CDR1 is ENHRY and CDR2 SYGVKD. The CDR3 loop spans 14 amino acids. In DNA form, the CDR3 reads TGTGCCATCAGTGATGCACCGTCGGAAGATACGCAGTATTTT. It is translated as CAISDAPSEDTQYF.